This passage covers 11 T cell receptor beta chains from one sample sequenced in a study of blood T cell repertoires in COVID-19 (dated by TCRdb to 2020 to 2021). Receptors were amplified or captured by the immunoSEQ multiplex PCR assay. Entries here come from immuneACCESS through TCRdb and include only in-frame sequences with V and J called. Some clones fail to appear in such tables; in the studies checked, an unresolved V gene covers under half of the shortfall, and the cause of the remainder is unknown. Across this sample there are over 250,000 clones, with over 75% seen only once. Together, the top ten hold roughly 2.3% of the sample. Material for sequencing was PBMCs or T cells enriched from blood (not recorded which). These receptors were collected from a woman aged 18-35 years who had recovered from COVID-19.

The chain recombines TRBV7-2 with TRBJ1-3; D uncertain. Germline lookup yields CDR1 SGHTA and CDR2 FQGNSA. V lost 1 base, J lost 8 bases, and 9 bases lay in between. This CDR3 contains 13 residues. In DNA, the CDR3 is TGTGCCAGCAGCTTAGGACTCGGGGACACCATATATTTT. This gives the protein CASSLGLGDTIYF.

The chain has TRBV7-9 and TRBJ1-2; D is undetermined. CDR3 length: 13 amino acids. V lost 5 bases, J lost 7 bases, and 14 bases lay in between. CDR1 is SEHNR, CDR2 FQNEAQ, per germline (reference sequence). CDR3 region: CASSEMSGSGYTF. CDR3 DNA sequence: TGTGCCAGCAGCGAAATGTCGGGGAGTGGCTACACCTTC.

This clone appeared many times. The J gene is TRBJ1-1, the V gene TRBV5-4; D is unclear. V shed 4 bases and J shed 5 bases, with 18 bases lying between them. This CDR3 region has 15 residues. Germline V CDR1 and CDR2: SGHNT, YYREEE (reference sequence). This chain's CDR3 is CASSAGLRGATEAFF. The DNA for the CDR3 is TGTGCCAGCAGCGCCGGATTACGGGGAGCGACTGAAGCTTTCTTT.

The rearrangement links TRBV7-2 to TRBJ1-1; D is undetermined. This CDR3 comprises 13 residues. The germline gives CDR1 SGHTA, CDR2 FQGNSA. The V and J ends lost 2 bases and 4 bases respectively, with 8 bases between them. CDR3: CASSLKGGTEAFF. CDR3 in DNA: TGTGCCAGCAGCTTAAAAGGAGGCACTGAAGCTTTCTTT. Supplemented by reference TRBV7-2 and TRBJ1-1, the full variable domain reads GAGVSQSPSNKVTEKGKDVELRCDPISGHTALYWYRQSLGQGLEFLIYFQGNSAPDKSGLPSDRFSAERTGGSVSTLTIQRTQQEDSAVYLCASSLKGGTEAFFGQGTRLTVV.

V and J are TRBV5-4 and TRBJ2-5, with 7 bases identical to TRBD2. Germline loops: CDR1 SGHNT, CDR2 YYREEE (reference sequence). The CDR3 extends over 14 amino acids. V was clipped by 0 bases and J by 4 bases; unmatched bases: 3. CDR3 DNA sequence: TGTGCCAGCAGCTTGGGACCTAGCGGAGAGACCCAGTACTTC. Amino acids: CASSLGPSGETQYF.

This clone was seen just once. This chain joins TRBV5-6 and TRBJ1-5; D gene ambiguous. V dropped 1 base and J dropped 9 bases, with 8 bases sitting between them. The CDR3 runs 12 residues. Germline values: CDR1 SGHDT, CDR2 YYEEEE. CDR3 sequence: CASSLNRSPQHF. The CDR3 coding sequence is TGTGCCAGCAGCTTGAATCGTTCGCCCCAGCATTTT.

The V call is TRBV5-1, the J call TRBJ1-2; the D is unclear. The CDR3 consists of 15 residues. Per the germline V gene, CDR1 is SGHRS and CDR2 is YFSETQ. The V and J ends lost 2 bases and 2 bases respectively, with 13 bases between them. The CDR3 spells CASSFSGGENYGYTF. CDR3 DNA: TGCGCCAGCAGCTTTTCCGGCGGAGAGAACTATGGCTACACCTTC.

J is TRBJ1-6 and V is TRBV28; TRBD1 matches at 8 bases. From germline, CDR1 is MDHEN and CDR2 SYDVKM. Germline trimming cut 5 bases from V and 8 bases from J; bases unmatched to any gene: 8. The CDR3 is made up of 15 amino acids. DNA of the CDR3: TGTGCCAGCAGTCCAGGGGGCAGTTTGTATTCACCCCTCCACTTT. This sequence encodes CASSPGGSLYSPLHF.

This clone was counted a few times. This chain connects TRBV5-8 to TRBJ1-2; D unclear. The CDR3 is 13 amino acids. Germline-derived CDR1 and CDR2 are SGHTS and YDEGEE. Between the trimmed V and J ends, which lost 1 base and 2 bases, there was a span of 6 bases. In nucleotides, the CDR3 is TGTGCCAGCAGCTTGTGGCAGAACTATGGCTACACCTTC. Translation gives CASSLWQNYGYTF.

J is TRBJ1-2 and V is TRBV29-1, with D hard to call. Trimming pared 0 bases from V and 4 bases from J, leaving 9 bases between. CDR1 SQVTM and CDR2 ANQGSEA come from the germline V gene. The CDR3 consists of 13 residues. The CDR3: CSVEDTAFYGYTF. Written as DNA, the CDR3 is TGCAGCGTTGAAGATACAGCCTTCTATGGCTACACCTTC.

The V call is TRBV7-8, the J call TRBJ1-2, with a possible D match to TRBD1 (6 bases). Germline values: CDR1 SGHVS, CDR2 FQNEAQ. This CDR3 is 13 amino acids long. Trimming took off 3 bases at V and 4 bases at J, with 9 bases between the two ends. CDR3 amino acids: CASSLGDTYGYTF. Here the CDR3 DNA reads TGTGCCAGCAGCTTGGGGGACACCTATGGCTACACCTTC.